The 23 T cell receptor beta chains reported below all come from one sample, sequenced in a study of shared clonotypes between healthy human individuals. The method was immunoSEQ multiplex PCR; TCRdb's version includes in-frame clones alone and lacks a portion of them. The data hold approximately 2.3 million clones, with 90% to 95% observed a single time. Sequenced input: naive CD4+ T cells from PBMCs. Stated subset: CD45RA+ positively selected. The receptors come from a man between 18 and 35 years old in good health. Some clones in this sample may be carry-over from other donors' samples.

The chain couples TRBV10-1 to TRBJ1-3; no clear D. This CDR3 spans 13 amino acids. V dropped 5 bases and J dropped 4 bases, with 9 bases sitting between them. Germline V gene sequence: CDR1 WNHNN, CDR2 SYGVQD (reference sequence). The CDR3 bases are TGCGCCAGCAGTCCCCCGGGAGGAAACACCATATATTTT. Translation: CASSPPGGNTIYF.

The V gene is TRBV5-1, the J gene TRBJ2-1; D gene ambiguous. This CDR3 region has 13 residues. From germline, CDR1 is SGHRS and CDR2 YFSETQ. Deletions cut 0 bases from V and 8 bases from J, with 9 bases between. CDR3 bases: TGCGCCAGCAGCTTGGGCGCCCCAGATGAGCAGTTCTTC. It translates to CASSLGAPDEQFF.

The gene calls are TRBV19 and TRBJ2-7; 7 bases map to TRBD1. The CDR3 has 15 amino acids. Germline loops: CDR1 LNHDA, CDR2 SQIVND (reference sequence). Trimming at V came to 4 bases and at J to 4 bases, leaving 10 bases not matched to a gene. CDR3 sequence: CASSTLRTRGYEQYF. CDR3 DNA: TGTGCCAGTAGTACTCTCCGGACCAGGGGGTACGAGCAGTACTTC.

The gene calls are TRBV7-9 and TRBJ2-1, with D tentatively TRBD1 (6 bases). Trimming left V 6 bases short and J 0 bases short, with 18 bases between. CDR3 size: 17 residues. Germline CDR1 and CDR2: SEHNR and FQNEAQ (reference sequence). CDR3 DNA: TGTGCCAGCAGGGTATACAGGGATCGAAGCTCCTACAATGAGCAGTTCTTC. This encodes CASRVYRDRSSYNEQFF.

This chain links TRBV9 with TRBJ1-4, with D possibly being TRBD1 (5 bases). V was clipped by 0 bases and J by 1 base, with 7 bases between them. Germline V CDR1 and CDR2: SGDLS, YYNGEE. This CDR3 has 15 residues. The CDR3 coding sequence is TGTGCCAGCAGCGTAGGTGACAGAACTAATGAAAAACTGTTTTTT. It is translated as CASSVGDRTNEKLFF. Supplemented by reference TRBV9 and TRBJ1-4, the full variable domain reads DSGVTQTPKHLITATGQRVTLRCSPRSGDLSVYWYQQSLDQGLQFLIQYYNGEERAKGNILERFSAQQFPDLHSELNLSSLELGDSALYFCASSVGDRTNEKLFFGSGTQLSVL.

The chain links TRBV7-9 to TRBJ2-3; no definite D call. V shed 3 bases and J shed 1 base, with 14 bases lying between them. Germline CDR1 is SEHNR and CDR2 is FQNEAQ (reference sequence). The CDR3 runs 16 residues. The CDR3 sequence: CASSFGRAPGTDTQYF. In DNA, the CDR3 is TGTGCCAGCAGCTTCGGACGGGCCCCTGGCACAGATACGCAGTATTTT.

This chain uses TRBV29-1 with TRBJ2-1; no clear D gene. Germline CDR1 SQVTM, CDR2 ANQGSEA. CDR3 length: 16 residues. Deletions cut 3 bases from V and 7 bases from J, with 22 bases between. For the CDR3, the DNA is TGCAGCGTTGACCCGGCAGGCCCATGGATAGGGAATGAGCAGTTCTTC. Its translation: CSVDPAGPWIGNEQFF.

This rearrangement joins TRBV19 to TRBJ1-5, with a weak D call TRBD1 (6 bases). Germline CDR1 reads LNHDA; CDR2 reads SQIVND (reference sequence). Trimming took off 5 bases at V and 5 bases at J, with 22 bases between the two ends. The CDR3 length is 17 residues. The CDR3 sequence: CASSPTRGGRGHQPQHF. DNA for the CDR3: TGTGCCAGTAGTCCCACCCGCGGGGGGCGAGGTCATCAGCCCCAGCATTTT.

The rearrangement uses TRBV19 and TRBJ1-2, with a possible D match to TRBD1 (5 bases). V was clipped by 6 bases and J by 11 bases, with 16 bases between them. The CDR3 runs to 12 residues. CDR1 and CDR2 from the germline V gene are LNHDA and SQIVND (reference sequence). The CDR3 loop reads CASSPGLRRYTF. The CDR3 DNA is TGTGCCAGTAGCCCGGGACTCCGTAGGTACACCTTC.

The chain has TRBV4-3 and TRBJ2-7; tentative D call: TRBD2 (5 bases). The CDR3 is 13 residues long. The V end was cut by 4 bases, the J end by 4 bases, with 11 bases between. CDR1 and CDR2 (germline): LGHNA, YSLEER. The CDR3 nucleotides read TGCGCCAGCAGCCCTAGCCTTGGATACGAGCAGTACTTC. Its translation: CASSPSLGYEQYF.

The chain recombines TRBV19 with TRBJ2-7; TRBD1 aligns across 9 bases. V trimming: 5 bases; J trimming: 2 bases; junction bases outside the gene matches: 10. From germline, CDR1 is LNHDA and CDR2 SQIVND (reference sequence). This CDR3 has 16 amino acids. The DNA for the CDR3 is TGTGCCAGTAGTGCAAGCACCGGACAGGGGACCTACGAGCAGTACTTC. Protein product: CASSASTGQGTYEQYF.

The V and J genes are TRBV30 and TRBJ2-7; possible D gene TRBD1, 5 bases. The CDR3 has 13 residues. The V gene's germline CDR1 is GTSNPN and CDR2 SVGIG (reference sequence). Between the trimmed V and J ends, which lost 0 bases and 8 bases, there was a span of 14 bases. CDR3 bases: TGTGCCTGGAGTGTAACAGGACCTACGAAGCAGTACTTC. Encoded protein: CAWSVTGPTKQYF.

This chain links TRBV7-2 with TRBJ2-7, with D possibly being TRBD1 (5 bases). CDR3 length: 12 amino acids. Between the trimmed V and J ends, which lost 5 bases and 5 bases, there was a span of 10 bases. CDR1 and CDR2 from the germline V gene are SGHTA and FQGNSA. Written as DNA, the CDR3 is TGTGCCAGCAGCGCCCAGGGAAACGAGCAGTACTTC. This translates into CASSAQGNEQYF.

The chain recombines TRBV10-3 with TRBJ1-1, with D hard to call. The CDR3 is made up of 13 amino acids. Germline loops: CDR1 ENHRY, CDR2 SYGVKD. V was clipped by 8 bases and J by 1 base, with 11 bases between them. For the CDR3, the DNA is TGTGCCATCCGTGGGAGGCCGAACACTGAAGCTTTCTTT. Its translation: CAIRGRPNTEAFF.

CDR3 residues: CASSIRPGASTGELFF. The CDR3 region has the DNA TGTGCCAGTAGTATTCGCCCGGGGGCGAGCACCGGGGAGCTGTTTTTT. This chain connects TRBV19 to TRBJ2-2; D is tentatively TRBD1 or TRBD2 (6 bases each). Germline V gene lookup returns CDR1 LNHDA and CDR2 SQIVND (reference sequence). This CDR3 region has 16 residues. Between the trimmed V and J ends, which lost 3 bases and 4 bases, there was a span of 15 bases.

This chain uses TRBV5-1 with TRBJ1-1; TRBD1 agrees at 7 bases. In germline, CDR1 is SGHRS, CDR2 YFSETQ. With V trimmed by 3 bases and J by 0 bases, 5 bases remained unmatched. The CDR3 length is 15 residues. DNA of the CDR3: TGCGCCAGCAGCTCGGGACAGCCCATGAACACTGAAGCTTTCTTT. Its translation: CASSSGQPMNTEAFF.

This rearrangement joins TRBV6-1 to TRBJ1-1; TRBD1 agrees at 7 bases. V lost 8 bases, J lost 1 base, and 10 bases stayed unmatched. The CDR3 is made up of 15 amino acids. CDR1 MNHNS and CDR2 SASEGT come from the germline V gene. The CDR3 region is CASGDNRGPNTEAFF. CDR3 bases: TGTGCCAGCGGGGATAACAGGGGACCGAACACTGAAGCTTTCTTT.

In the case of this clone: In the same sample, other DNA sequences code for this CDR3. The chain has TRBV5-1 and TRBJ2-7, with D uncertain. CDR3 length: 12 amino acids. Trimming cost V 0 bases and J 5 bases, with 6 bases left between them. Germline V gene data show CDR1 as SGHRS and CDR2 as YFSETQ. CDR3 DNA sequence: TGCGCCAGCAGCTTGGTGGGCAACGAGCAGTACTTC. It encodes CASSLVGNEQYF. The full variable domain, with the rest looked up from reference TRBV5-1 and TRBJ2-7, is KAGVTQTPRYLIKTRGQQVTLSCSPISGHRSVSWYQQTPGQGLQFLFEYFSETQRNKGNFPGRFSGRQFSNSRSEMNVSTLELGDSALYLCASSLVGNEQYFGPGTRLTVT.

The J gene is TRBJ2-1, the V gene TRBV6-1, with 8 positions matching TRBD2. V lost 7 bases to trimming and J lost 4 bases; unmatched junction nucleotides: 3. This CDR3 spans 13 amino acids. CDR1 and CDR2 (germline): MNHNS, SASEGT. The chain's CDR3 is CASMPSGYNEQFF. DNA of the CDR3: TGTGCCAGCATGCCTAGCGGGTACAATGAGCAGTTCTTC.

The chain is built from TRBV11-1 and TRBJ2-1, with TRBD2 matching over 10 bases. The CDR3 sequence is 17 residues long. Germline V gene data show CDR1 as SGHAT and CDR2 as FQDESV (reference sequence). The junction had 11 bases not matched to a gene; V was cut back by 9 bases and J by 0 bases. The DNA for the CDR3 is TGTGCCAGTTCTAGCGGGGGCTCTAGACACTCCTACAATGAGCAGTTCTTC. It translates to CASSSGGSRHSYNEQFF.

The chain combines TRBV5-1 with TRBJ2-5, with a tentative D call TRBD2 (7 bases). The V gene lost 4 bases and the J gene lost 5 bases, with 18 bases spanning the gap. CDR1 and CDR2 from the germline V gene are SGHRS and YFSETQ. The CDR3 extends over 15 amino acids. CDR3 loop: CASSPGIRGGETQYF. CDR3 coding DNA: TGCGCCAGCAGCCCGGGTATCAGGGGAGGGGAGACCCAGTACTTC.

The V call is TRBV11-3, the J call TRBJ2-3; no clear D. V was trimmed by 5 bases and J by 6 bases, leaving 12 bases between them. Per germline, CDR1 SGHNT and CDR2 YENEEA. The CDR3 runs to 13 residues. Written as DNA, the CDR3 is TGTGCCAGCAGCCCCAATGGGGTGGATACGCAGTATTTT. Translating gives CASSPNGVDTQYF. Complete variable domain (other parts from reference TRBV11-3 and TRBJ2-3): EAGVVQSPRYKIIEKKQPVAFWCNPISGHNTLYWYLQNLGQGPELLIRYENEEAVDDSQLPKDRFSAERLKGVDSTLKIQPAELGDSAVYLCASSPNGVDTQYFGPGTRLTVL.

This sequence joins TRBV4-1 and TRBJ2-2; maybe TRBD1 (5 bases). Germline V gene data show CDR1 as MGHRA and CDR2 as YSYEKL. Trimming took 1 base from V and 3 from J, leaving 6 bases between them. The CDR3 length is 14 residues. CDR3 DNA: TGCGCCAGCAGCCAAGCCAGGGACACCGGGGAGCTGTTTTTT. Translated, it gives CASSQARDTGELFF.